What follows are 16 T cell receptor beta chains derived from one specimen sequenced in a study of beta chain features in type 1 diabetes (dated by TCRdb to between 2018 and 2020). These receptors lack a known antigen. Libraries were prepared through the immunoSEQ multiplex PCR assay. All of the isolated RNA was reverse transcribed with the High Capacity cDNA Reverse Transcription Kit, so expressed TCRB transcripts were sequenced. As stored in TCRdb, this immuneACCESS dataset retains in-frame rearrangements with V and J assigned. A fraction of the clones does not appear; measured against another copy, unresolved V genes explain less than half of the discrepancy, and the remainder lacks a known reason. Here the sample has approximately 16,000 clones; roughly 72% occur a single time. 0.79% of the sample is in the top ten clones. General conclusions and limits of the study: Type 1 diabetes patients showed a moderate but significant shortening of TCRB CDR3 length in all four CD4+ subsets.

The sequencing sample was made of stem cell memory CD4+ T cells from blood. What the cell subset or site label conveys for this sample: stem cell-like memory CD4+ T cells. The receptors come from a man aged 30 to 39 with type 1 diabetes.

The J gene is TRBJ1-1, the V gene TRBV27; TRBD1 matches at 9 bases. V was clipped by 4 bases and J by 8 bases; unmatched bases: 5. Germline V gives CDR1 MNHEY, CDR2 SMNVEV (reference sequence). CDR3 length: 13 residues. The CDR3 sequence is CASSWDREGEAFF. The CDR3 DNA follows: TGTGCCAGCAGTTGGGACAGGGAGGGGGAAGCTTTCTTT.

The genes are TRBV11-3 and TRBJ2-1; TRBD1 matches 7 bases. Unmatched junction bases numbered 8, after V lost 5 bases and J lost 4 bases. CDR3 size: 15 residues. CDR1 and CDR2 (germline): SGHNT, YENEEA. The CDR3 sequence is CASSQADRSYNEQFF. In DNA, the CDR3 is TGTGCCAGCAGCCAAGCGGACAGGAGTTACAATGAGCAGTTCTTC.

The chain carries TRBV5-1 and TRBJ2-4; 11 bases line up with TRBD1. Germline V CDR1 and CDR2: SGHRS, YFSETQ. Trimming removed 4 bases from V and 8 bases from J; junction bases left unmatched: 11. This CDR3 comprises 16 residues. The CDR3 region has the DNA TGCGCCAGCAGCAGTGGACAGGGGGCATACGCGGACATTCAGTACTTC. Translation gives CASSSGQGAYADIQYF.

In its sample, this clone was seen a few times. J is TRBJ2-5 and V is TRBV5-1; 8 bases line up with TRBD2. The CDR3 has 16 amino acids. J lost 1 base, V lost 0 bases, and 5 bases had no gene match. Germline CDR1 is SGHRS and CDR2 is YFSETQ. CDR3 sequence reads: CASSLELAGSQETQYF. Written as DNA, the CDR3 is TGCGCCAGCAGCTTGGAATTAGCGGGGAGCCAAGAGACCCAGTACTTC. The full variable domain, in which reference TRBV5-1 and TRBJ2-5 provide the parts outside the CDR3, is KAGVTQTPRYLIKTRGQQVTLSCSPISGHRSVSWYQQTPGQGLQFLFEYFSETQRNKGNFPGRFSGRQFSNSRSEMNVSTLELGDSALYLCASSLELAGSQETQYFGPGTRLLVL.

This clone was observed a few times. The chain employs TRBV7-9 and TRBJ2-4; no reliable D call. CDR1 and CDR2 from the germline V gene are SEHNR and FQNEAQ (reference sequence). Trimming removed 2 bases from V and 2 bases from J, with 7 bases in between. The CDR3 is 14 residues long. The CDR3 nucleotides read TGTGCCAGCAGCTTACAGACAACCAAAAACATTCAGTACTTC. Translated, it gives CASSLQTTKNIQYF. The full variable domain, rest sourced from reference TRBV7-9 and TRBJ2-4, is DTGVSQNPRHKITKRGQNVTFRCDPISEHNRLYWYRQTLGQGPEFLTYFQNEAQLEKSRLLSDRFSAERPKGSFSTLEIQRTEQGDSAMYLCASSLQTTKNIQYFGAGTRLSVL.

This chain uses TRBV2 with TRBJ2-5, with 7 bases that match TRBD1. The germline CDR1 and CDR2 sequences are SNHLY and FYNNEI. CDR3 size: 15 residues. Trimming removed 5 bases from V and 4 bases from J; junction bases left unmatched: 10. CDR3 bases: TGTGCCAGCAGTTCTCAAGGGACAGCCGGAGAGACCCAGTACTTC. Translating it yields CASSSQGTAGETQYF.

V gene TRBV29-1 combines with J gene TRBJ2-7; 8 bases are shared with TRBD1. The ends lost 4 bases at V and 7 bases at J; junction bases unmatched: 9. The CDR3 loop spans 13 amino acids. In germline, CDR1 is SQVTM, CDR2 ANQGSEA. CDR3: CSVAGQGAREQYF. In DNA, the CDR3 is TGCAGCGTTGCGGGCCAGGGGGCGCGGGAGCAGTACTTC.

This clone appeared a single time. The chain couples TRBV5-1 to TRBJ2-7; 8 nucleotides line up with TRBD1. The CDR3 is 14 amino acids. Germline CDR1 reads SGHRS; CDR2 reads YFSETQ. The V gene end was trimmed by 2 bases and the J gene end by 1 base; junction bases not matched to a gene: 2. CDR3 coding DNA: TGCGCCAGCAGCTTAGGACAGGGATCCTACGAGCAGTACTTC. Protein sequence: CASSLGQGSYEQYF. Looking up the rest from reference TRBV5-1 and TRBJ2-7 gives the full variable domain: KAGVTQTPRYLIKTRGQQVTLSCSPISGHRSVSWYQQTPGQGLQFLFEYFSETQRNKGNFPGRFSGRQFSNSRSEMNVSTLELGDSALYLCASSLGQGSYEQYFGPGTRLTVT.

V gene TRBV7-3 combines with J gene TRBJ2-3; 8 bases are a match to TRBD1. CDR1 is SGHTA, CDR2 FQGTGA, per germline. This CDR3 comprises 16 residues. V dropped 2 bases and J dropped 2; count of bases not matched to a gene: 6. CDR3 residues: CASSLPGGLNTDTQYF. Written as DNA, the CDR3 is TGTGCCAGCAGCTTACCAGGGGGCTTGAACACAGATACGCAGTATTTT.

This chain links TRBV7-2 with TRBJ2-2; unclear D gene. Germline values: CDR1 SGHTA, CDR2 FQGNSA. The CDR3 loop spans 14 amino acids. Between the trimmed V and J ends, which lost 5 bases and 2 bases, there was a span of 9 bases. The CDR3 region is CASSQQLNTGELFF. Here the CDR3 DNA reads TGTGCCAGCAGCCAACAACTAAACACCGGGGAGCTGTTTTTT.

The V gene is TRBV29-1, the J gene TRBJ2-3, with TRBD2 identical over 7 bases. The CDR3 consists of 14 residues. Germline CDR1 reads SQVTM; CDR2 reads ANQGSEA. The junction had 9 bases not matched to a gene; V was cut back by 5 bases and J by 4 bases. The CDR3: CSVLRTSSPDTQYF. The CDR3 nucleotides read TGCAGCGTTCTTCGGACTAGTTCGCCAGATACGCAGTATTTT.

The rearrangement uses TRBV5-1 and TRBJ2-2; 7 nucleotides align to TRBD2. The CDR3 is made up of 17 amino acids. CDR1 is SGHRS and CDR2 is YFSETQ in the germline V gene. The V and J ends lost 4 bases and 1 base, in that order; junction bases with no gene match: 10. CDR3 amino acids: CASSVGAGDLNTGELFF. The CDR3 DNA sequence: TGCGCCAGCAGCGTCGGGGCGGGGGACTTGAACACCGGGGAGCTGTTTTTT.

V usage is TRBV4-1 and J usage is TRBJ2-4; tentative D call: TRBD2 (5 bases). The V gene's germline CDR1 is MGHRA and CDR2 YSYEKL. The CDR3 runs to 14 residues. The V end was cut by 1 base, the J end by 10 bases, with 14 bases between. Here the CDR3 DNA reads TGCGCCAGCAGCCAAGTATCCGGCGGGCGTATTCAGTACTTC. This sequence encodes CASSQVSGGRIQYF.

The rearrangement links TRBV2 to TRBJ1-5, with 7 bases aligning to TRBD1. The V segment lost 6 bases and the J segment 6 bases; nucleotides outside the gene matches: 2. The germline V gene encodes CDR1 SNHLY and CDR2 FYNNEI. This CDR3 spans 12 amino acids. In nucleotides, the CDR3 is TGTGCCAGCAGCCGGGACAGTCAGCCCCAGCATTTT. Encoded protein: CASSRDSQPQHF.

This clone has just a few counts. This chain links TRBV9 with TRBJ2-1, with D tentatively TRBD2 (6 bases). The CDR3 has 15 residues. Germline V lookup: CDR1 SGDLS, CDR2 YYNGEE. V lost 2 bases and J 2 bases, leaving 11 bases between the germline ends. The CDR3 region has the DNA TGTGCCAGCAGCGTCTCCGGGGGTCCCTACAATGAGCAGTTCTTC. Protein sequence: CASSVSGGPYNEQFF. The variable domain in full, completed from reference TRBV9 and TRBJ2-1, reads DSGVTQTPKHLITATGQRVTLRCSPRSGDLSVYWYQQSLDQGLQFLIQYYNGEERAKGNILERFSAQQFPDLHSELNLSSLELGDSALYFCASSVSGGPYNEQFFGPGTRLTVL.

The gene calls are TRBV2 and TRBJ2-3, with D possibly being TRBD2 (6 bases). The length of the CDR3 is 13 residues. V was cut by 7 bases and J by 6 bases, with 14 bases left in between. Germline CDR1 is SNHLY and CDR2 is FYNNEI. The CDR3 here is CASTGLPGDTQYF. CDR3 DNA sequence: TGTGCCAGCACCGGACTACCCGGGGATACGCAGTATTTT.